Each of the 7 T cell receptor beta chains below was sequenced from the same sample in a study of blood T cell repertoires in COVID-19. Sequenced by immunoSEQ multiplex PCR; TCRdb stores in-frame clones only, minus some. The data show some 100,000 clones, with just under 95% seen just once and 4.5% to 6% held by the top ten. The specimen was peripheral blood. The receptors were sampled from a man aged 65-85 years with acute or convalescent COVID-19.

This chain joins TRBV4-2 and TRBJ2-5; 7 bases align to TRBD2. The CDR3 runs 16 residues. V lost 0 bases and J lost 2; bases outside the gene matches: 6. From germline, CDR1 is LGHNA and CDR2 YNFKEQ. CDR3 nucleotides: TGTGCCAGCAGCCAAGATCTTCAGGGAGGGCAAGAGACCCAGTACTTC. Residues: CASSQDLQGGQETQYF.

This rearrangement joins TRBV12-3 or TRBV12-4 to TRBJ1-1, with D unclear. V was trimmed by 4 bases and J by 6 bases, leaving 12 bases between them. This CDR3 spans 13 amino acids. The CDR3: CASSYALGAEAFF. The CDR3, as DNA: TGTGCCAGCAGTTACGCCCTCGGGGCTGAAGCTTTCTTT.

The CDR3 reads CASSETPSGTGELFF. The CDR3 DNA follows: TGTGCCAGCAGTGAAACCCCATCAGGCACCGGGGAGCTGTTTTTT. This rearrangement joins TRBV2 to TRBJ2-2, with D uncertain. This CDR3 is 15 amino acids long. V lost 2 bases and J lost 4, with 11 bases in between. Germline V CDR1 and CDR2: SNHLY, FYNNEI.

The chain joins TRBV7-2 to TRBJ2-5; 10 positions match TRBD2. CDR3 length equals 15 residues. Germline CDR1 SGHTA, CDR2 FQGNSA. The V segment lost 3 bases and the J segment 5 bases; nucleotides outside the gene matches: 6. Here the CDR3 reads CASSFPLAGAETQYF. DNA of the CDR3: TGTGCCAGCAGCTTTCCCCTAGCGGGGGCCGAGACCCAGTACTTC. Using reference TRBV7-2 and TRBJ2-5 for the parts outside the CDR3, the full variable domain is GAGVSQSPSNKVTEKGKDVELRCDPISGHTALYWYRQSLGQGLEFLIYFQGNSAPDKSGLPSDRFSAERTGGSVSTLTIQRTQQEDSAVYLCASSFPLAGAETQYFGPGTRLLVL.

The chain carries TRBV5-1 and TRBJ1-4; TRBD1 might be the D (6 bases). The CDR3 totals 15 residues. The ends were cut back, 0 bases at V and 8 bases at J, with 14 bases in the middle. Per germline, CDR1 SGHRS and CDR2 YFSETQ. The chain's CDR3 is CASSLVAGAGEKLFF. CDR3 in DNA: TGCGCCAGCAGCTTGGTGGCGGGGGCAGGGGAAAAACTGTTTTTT.

This clone was recorded only once. A junction boundary mismatches the germline segment, possibly from a read error. V usage is TRBV7-7 and J usage is TRBJ2-5; 7 bases align to TRBD2. Germline lookup yields CDR1 SSHAT and CDR2 FNYEAQ (reference sequence). The CDR3 length is 14 residues. CDR3 in amino acids: CASSLASGEETQYF. The CDR3 nucleotides read TGTGCTAGCAGTCTAGCCAGCGGGGAAGAGACCCAGTACTTC. The variable domain in full, with the rest retrieved from reference TRBV7-7 and TRBJ2-5, is GAGVSQSPRYKVTKRGQDVTLRCDPISSHATLYWYQQALGQGPEFLTYFNYEAQPDKSGLPSDRFSAERPEGSISTLTIQRTEQRDSAMYRCASSLASGEETQYFGPGTRLLVL.

This sequence joins TRBV10-1 and TRBJ1-5; D not resolved. CDR3 length: 14 amino acids. V shed 1 base and J shed 9 bases, with 13 bases lying between them. CDR1 is WNHNN, CDR2 SYGVQD, per germline (reference sequence). The DNA for the CDR3 is TGCGCCAGCAGTGAGTGGCGGGCCATTGGGCCCCAGCATTTT. Translation: CASSEWRAIGPQHF.